What follows is one T cell receptor beta chain and its context. Its antigen is currently unknown. The data derive from a study of cytomegalovirus exposure and HLA in healthy donors. Broader study findings: Looking again later, the authors saw that most CMV-associated TCR beta chains seemed HLA-restricted. Common viral pathogens were later found to be apparently linked to several of the most significant clusters.

With 4 bases clipped from V and 5 bases from J, the junction kept 4 bases outside the gene matches. CDR1 and CDR2 from the germline V gene are SGHTA and FQGNSA. This CDR3 is 15 amino acids long. Primers: 60 Vbeta forward and 13 Jbeta reverse. TCRdb's table, derived via immunoSEQ multiplex PCR, lists solely in-frame clones and lacks some. The profile covers some 200,000 clones, with less than 85% appearing a single time and about 0.7% taken by the ten largest. The clonotype comes from a boy under 18 in good health and CMV-seronegative. Sequenced: PBMCs. This rearrangement joins TRBV7-2 to TRBJ2-1; 11 bases align to TRBD2. CDR3 protein: CASSWGLAVHNEQFF. In nucleotides, the CDR3 is TGTGCCAGCAGCTGGGGACTAGCGGTTCACAATGAGCAGTTCTTC. Full variable domain (remainder filled in from reference TRBV7-2 and TRBJ2-1): GAGVSQSPSNKVTEKGKDVELRCDPISGHTALYWYRQSLGQGLEFLIYFQGNSAPDKSGLPSDRFSAERTGGSVSTLTIQRTQQEDSAVYLCASSWGLAVHNEQFFGPGTRLTVL.